This T cell receptor beta chain was retrieved from a study of post-analysis software for immune sequencing data. Study-level information: The disease courses covered relapsing-remitting, secondary progressive and progressive-relapsing multiple sclerosis.

cDNA libraries of TCR beta carried unique molecular identifiers. TCRdb used MiXCR to reprocess the PCR reads, holding one entry per CDR3 protein. The sample records about 820,000 distinct CDR3 sequences, approximately 57% being singletons. V gave up 2 bases and J gave up 1 base, with 8 bases separating them. CDR1 and CDR2 from the germline V gene are DFQATT and SNEGSKA (reference sequence). There are 13 residues in the CDR3. A remark on this clonotype: Its specificity is not known.

Points from the study as a whole: Those samples that were prepared in the same batch co-clustered strongly by F measure. Relative to controls, patients had about five TRBV segments at higher frequency, with TRBV5-6, TRBV5-1 and TRBV20-1 among these.

The source is a girl aged 10-17 years with multiple sclerosis. This rearrangement joins TRBV20-1 to TRBJ1-1; D might be TRBD1 (6 bases). Source material: blood. CDR3 nucleotide sequence: TGCAGTGCTAGAACAGGGACGAACACTGAAGCTTTCTTT. Translating it yields CSARTGTNTEAFF.